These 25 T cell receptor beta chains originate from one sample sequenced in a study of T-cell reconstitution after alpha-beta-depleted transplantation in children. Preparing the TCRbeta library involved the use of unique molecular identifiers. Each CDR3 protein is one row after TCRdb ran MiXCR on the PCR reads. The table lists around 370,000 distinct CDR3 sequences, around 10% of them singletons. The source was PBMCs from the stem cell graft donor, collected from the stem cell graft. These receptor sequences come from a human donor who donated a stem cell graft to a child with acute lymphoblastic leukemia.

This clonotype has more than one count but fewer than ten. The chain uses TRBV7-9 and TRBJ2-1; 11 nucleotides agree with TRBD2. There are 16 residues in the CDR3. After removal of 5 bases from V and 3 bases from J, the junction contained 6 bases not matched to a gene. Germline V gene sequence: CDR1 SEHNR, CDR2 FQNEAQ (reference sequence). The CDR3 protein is CASSRSLAGGYNEQFF. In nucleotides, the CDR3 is TGTGCCAGCAGCAGATCTCTAGCGGGAGGCTACAATGAGCAGTTCTTC.

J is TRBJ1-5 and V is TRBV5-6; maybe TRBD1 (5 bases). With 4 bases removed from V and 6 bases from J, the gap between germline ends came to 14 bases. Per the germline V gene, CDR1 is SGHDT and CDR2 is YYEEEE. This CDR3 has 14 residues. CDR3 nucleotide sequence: TGTGCCAGCAGCCCAGGTGACAGCGCTCAGCCCCAGCATTTT. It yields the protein CASSPGDSAQPQHF.

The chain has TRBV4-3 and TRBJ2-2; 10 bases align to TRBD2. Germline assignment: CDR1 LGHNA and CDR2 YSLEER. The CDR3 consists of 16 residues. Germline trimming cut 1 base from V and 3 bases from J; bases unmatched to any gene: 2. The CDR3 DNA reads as TGCGCCAGCAGCCAAGTAGGACTAGCGGACACCGGGGAGCTGTTTTTT. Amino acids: CASSQVGLADTGELFF.

CDR3 protein: CASNDEMGNTEAFF. The CDR3 nucleotides read TGTGCCAGCAACGACGAGATGGGGAACACTGAAGCTTTCTTT. J is TRBJ1-1 and V is TRBV9; D uncertain. CDR1 is SGDLS and CDR2 is YYNGEE in the germline V gene. This CDR3 contains 14 residues. Trimming removed 6 bases from V and 1 base from J, with 13 bases in between.

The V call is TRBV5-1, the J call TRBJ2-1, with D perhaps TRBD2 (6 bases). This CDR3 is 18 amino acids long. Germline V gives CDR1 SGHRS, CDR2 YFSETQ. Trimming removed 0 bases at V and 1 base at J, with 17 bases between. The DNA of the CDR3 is TGCGCCAGCAGCTTGGAACCGCTTCCGGGAGTTTCCTACAATGAGCAGTTCTTC. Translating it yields CASSLEPLPGVSYNEQFF.

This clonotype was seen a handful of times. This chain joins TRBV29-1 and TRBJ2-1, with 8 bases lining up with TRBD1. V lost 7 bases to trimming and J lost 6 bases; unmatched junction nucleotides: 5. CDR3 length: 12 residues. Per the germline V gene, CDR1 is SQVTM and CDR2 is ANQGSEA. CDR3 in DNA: TGCAGCGCTGACAGGGGTAGCAATGAGCAGTTCTTC. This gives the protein CSADRGSNEQFF.

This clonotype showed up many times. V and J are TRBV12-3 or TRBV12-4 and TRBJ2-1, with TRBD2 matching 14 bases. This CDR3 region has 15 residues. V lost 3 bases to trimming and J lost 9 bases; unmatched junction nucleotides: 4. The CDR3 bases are TGTGCCAGCAGTTTTCAGACTAGCGGGGGGGGTGAGCAGTTCTTC. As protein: CASSFQTSGGGEQFF.

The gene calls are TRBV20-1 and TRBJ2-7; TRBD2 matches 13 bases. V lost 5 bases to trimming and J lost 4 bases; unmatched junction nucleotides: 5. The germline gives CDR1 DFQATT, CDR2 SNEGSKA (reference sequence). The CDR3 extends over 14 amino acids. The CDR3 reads CSAPRLAGGYEQYF. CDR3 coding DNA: TGCAGTGCTCCGCGACTAGCGGGAGGATACGAGCAGTACTTC.

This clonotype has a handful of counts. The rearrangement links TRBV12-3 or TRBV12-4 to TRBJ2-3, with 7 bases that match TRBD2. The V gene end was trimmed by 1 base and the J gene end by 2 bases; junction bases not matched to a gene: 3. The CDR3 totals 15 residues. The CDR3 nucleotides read TGTGCCAGCAGTTTAGTGGGAGGGGCCACAGATACGCAGTATTTT. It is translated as CASSLVGGATDTQYF.

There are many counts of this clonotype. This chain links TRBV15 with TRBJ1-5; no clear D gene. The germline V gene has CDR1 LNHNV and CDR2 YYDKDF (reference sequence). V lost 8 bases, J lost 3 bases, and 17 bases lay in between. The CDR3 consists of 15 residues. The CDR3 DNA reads TGTGCCACCGTGGCCCACGAGGGCTCCAATCAGCCCCAGCATTTT. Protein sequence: CATVAHEGSNQPQHF.

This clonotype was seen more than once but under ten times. The CDR3 bases are TGTGCCAGCAGTGAATCGGGCAGCTATGGCTACACCTTC. Amino acid sequence: CASSESGSYGYTF. This chain connects TRBV25-1 to TRBJ1-2, with D unclear. From germline, CDR1 is MGHDK and CDR2 SYGVNS. V lost 1 base and J 4 bases, leaving 7 bases between the germline ends. This CDR3 has 13 residues.

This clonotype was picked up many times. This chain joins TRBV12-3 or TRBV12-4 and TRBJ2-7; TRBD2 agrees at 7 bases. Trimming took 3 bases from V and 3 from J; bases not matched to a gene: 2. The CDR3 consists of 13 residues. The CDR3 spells CASSLGGHYEQYF. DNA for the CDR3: TGTGCCAGCAGTTTGGGAGGGCACTACGAGCAGTACTTC.

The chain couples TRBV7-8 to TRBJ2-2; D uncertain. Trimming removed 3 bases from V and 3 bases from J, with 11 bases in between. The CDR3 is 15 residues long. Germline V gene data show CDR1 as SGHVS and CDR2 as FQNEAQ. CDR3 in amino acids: CASSFSHSDTGELFF. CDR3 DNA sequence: TGTGCCAGCAGCTTTAGTCACAGTGACACCGGGGAGCTGTTTTTT.

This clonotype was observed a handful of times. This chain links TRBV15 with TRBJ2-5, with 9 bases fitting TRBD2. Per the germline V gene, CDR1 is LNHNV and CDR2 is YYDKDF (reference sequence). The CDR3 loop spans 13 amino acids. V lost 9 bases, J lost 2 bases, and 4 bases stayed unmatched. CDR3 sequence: CATASGKQETQYF. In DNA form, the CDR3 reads TGTGCCACTGCTAGCGGGAAACAAGAGACCCAGTACTTC.

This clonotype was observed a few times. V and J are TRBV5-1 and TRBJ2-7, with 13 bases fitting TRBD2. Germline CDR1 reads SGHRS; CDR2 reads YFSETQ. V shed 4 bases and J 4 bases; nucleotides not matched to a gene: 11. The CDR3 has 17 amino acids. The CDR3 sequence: CASSPGRGLAGVYEQYF. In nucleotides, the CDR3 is TGCGCCAGCAGCCCCGGACGTGGACTAGCGGGAGTATACGAGCAGTACTTC.

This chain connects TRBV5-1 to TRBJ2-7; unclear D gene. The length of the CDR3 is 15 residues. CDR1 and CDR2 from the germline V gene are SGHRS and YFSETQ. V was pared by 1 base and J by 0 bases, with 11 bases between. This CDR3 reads CASSLFPQGSYEQYF. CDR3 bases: TGCGCCAGCAGCTTGTTCCCGCAAGGCTCCTACGAGCAGTACTTC.

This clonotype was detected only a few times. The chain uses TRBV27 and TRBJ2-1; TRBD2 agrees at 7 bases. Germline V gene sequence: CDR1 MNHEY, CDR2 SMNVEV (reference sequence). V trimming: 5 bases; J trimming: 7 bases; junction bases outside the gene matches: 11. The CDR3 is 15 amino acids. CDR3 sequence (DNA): TGTGCCAGCAGTAACCTTGGCGGGAGTGGGAATGAGCAGTTCTTC. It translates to CASSNLGGSGNEQFF.

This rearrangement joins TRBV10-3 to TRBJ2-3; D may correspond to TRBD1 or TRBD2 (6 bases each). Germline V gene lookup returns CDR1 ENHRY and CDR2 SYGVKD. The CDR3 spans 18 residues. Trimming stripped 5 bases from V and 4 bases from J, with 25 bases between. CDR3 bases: TGTGCCATCAGTAGGACTTCGCCCCTGACAGGAGGGCCAGATACGCAGTATTTT. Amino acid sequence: CAISRTSPLTGGPDTQYF.

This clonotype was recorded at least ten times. This chain's CDR3 is CSVERWELAGGETQYF. The CDR3 DNA sequence: TGCAGCGTTGAGAGATGGGAGCTAGCGGGAGGGGAGACCCAGTACTTC. The chain is built from TRBV29-1 and TRBJ2-5; TRBD2 agrees at 12 bases. The ends lost 3 bases at V and 5 bases at J; junction bases unmatched: 10. Germline V gene lookup returns CDR1 SQVTM and CDR2 ANQGSEA. There are 16 residues in the CDR3. The full variable domain, its missing parts supplied by reference TRBV29-1 and TRBJ2-5, is SAVISQKPSRDICQRGTSLTIQCQVDSQVTMMFWYRQQPGQSLTLIATANQGSEATYESGFVIDKFPISRPNLTFSTLTVSNMSPEDSSIYLCSVERWELAGGETQYFGPGTRLLVL.

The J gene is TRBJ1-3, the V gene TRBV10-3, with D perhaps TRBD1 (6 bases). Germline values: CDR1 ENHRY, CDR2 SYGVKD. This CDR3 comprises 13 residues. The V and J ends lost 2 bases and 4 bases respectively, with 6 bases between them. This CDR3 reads CAISEDRGNTIYF. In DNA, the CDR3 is TGTGCCATCAGTGAGGACAGGGGAAACACCATATATTTT.

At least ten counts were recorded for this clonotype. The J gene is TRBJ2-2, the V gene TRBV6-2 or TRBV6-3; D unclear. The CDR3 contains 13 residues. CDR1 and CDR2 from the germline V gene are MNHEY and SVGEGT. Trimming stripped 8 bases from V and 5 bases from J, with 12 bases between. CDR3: CASGESRTGELFF. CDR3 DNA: TGTGCCAGCGGCGAGAGCCGGACCGGGGAGCTGTTTTTT.

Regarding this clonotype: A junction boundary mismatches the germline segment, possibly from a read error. CDR3 nucleotides: TGTGCCAGCTGCTTAGAACAGGGTGAAAATCAGCCCCAGCATTTT. Its protein is CASCLEQGENQPQHF. The rearrangement uses TRBV11-2 and TRBJ1-5; tentative D call: TRBD1 (6 bases). There are 15 residues in the CDR3. CDR1 is SGHAT, CDR2 FQNNGV, per germline.

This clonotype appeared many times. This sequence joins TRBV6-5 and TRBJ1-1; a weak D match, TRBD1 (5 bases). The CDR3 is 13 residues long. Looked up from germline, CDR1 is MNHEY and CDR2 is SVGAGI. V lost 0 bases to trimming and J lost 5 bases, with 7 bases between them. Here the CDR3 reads CASSYSGGTEAFF. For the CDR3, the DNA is TGTGCCAGCAGTTACTCGGGGGGGACTGAAGCTTTCTTT.

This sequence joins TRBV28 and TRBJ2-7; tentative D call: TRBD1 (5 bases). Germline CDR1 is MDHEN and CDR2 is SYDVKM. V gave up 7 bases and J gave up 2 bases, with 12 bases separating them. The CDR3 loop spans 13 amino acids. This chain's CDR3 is CASTATVAYEQYF. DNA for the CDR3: TGTGCCAGCACCGCGACAGTAGCCTACGAGCAGTACTTC.

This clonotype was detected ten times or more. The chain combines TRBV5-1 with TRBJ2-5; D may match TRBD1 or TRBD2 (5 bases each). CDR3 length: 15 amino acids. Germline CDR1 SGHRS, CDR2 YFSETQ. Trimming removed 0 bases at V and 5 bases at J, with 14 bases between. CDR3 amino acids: CASSLGAMGVETQYF. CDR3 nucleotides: TGCGCCAGCAGCTTGGGGGCAATGGGGGTTGAGACCCAGTACTTC.